The present entry profiles one TCR beta chain with its context. The antigen is unknown. Naive CD8 cells lacked CD45RO and underwent positive selection for CCR7, leaving out terminally differentiated effector memory CD45RA+ cells. This sample is drawn from a study of shared clonotypes between healthy human individuals. Study-level information: There were three CD4 naive, three CD4 memory, two CD8 naive and one CD8 memory plates per donor. Whole-study results and caveats: Rarefaction gave evidence that sorted-subset sequencing remained incomplete despite large depth. Clonotypes not shared had lower generation probabilities than those common to all four donors.

There are 12 residues in the CDR3. The V gene's germline CDR1 is WSHSY and CDR2 SAAADI. V was shortened by 11 bases and J by 2 bases, with 13 bases between the two germline ends. TCRdb keeps only in-frame clones here, not all; method: immunoSEQ multiplex PCR. Of around 1.9 million clones in the sample, just under 95% were seen once. The source material was naive CD8+ T cells from PBMCs. The chain couples TRBV10-2 to TRBJ2-7, with unresolved D. The sequence was collected from a man younger than 35 in good health. Some clones in this sample may be carry-over from other donors' samples. This chain's CDR3 is CAVEAGTYEQYF. The CDR3 region has the DNA TGCGCCGTCGAGGCAGGAACCTACGAGCAGTACTTC.